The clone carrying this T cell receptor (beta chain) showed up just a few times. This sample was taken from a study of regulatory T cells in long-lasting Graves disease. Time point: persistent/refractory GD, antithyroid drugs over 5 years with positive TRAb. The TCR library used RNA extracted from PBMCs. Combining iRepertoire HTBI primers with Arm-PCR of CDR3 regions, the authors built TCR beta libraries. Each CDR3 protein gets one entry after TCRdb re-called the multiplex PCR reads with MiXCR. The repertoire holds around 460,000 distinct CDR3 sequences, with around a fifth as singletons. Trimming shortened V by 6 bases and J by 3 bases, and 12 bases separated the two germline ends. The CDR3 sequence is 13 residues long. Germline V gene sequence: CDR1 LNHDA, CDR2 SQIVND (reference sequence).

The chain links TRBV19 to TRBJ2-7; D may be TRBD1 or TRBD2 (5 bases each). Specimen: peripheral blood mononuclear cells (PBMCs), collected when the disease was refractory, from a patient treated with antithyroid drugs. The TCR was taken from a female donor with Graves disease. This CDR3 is CASRRADSYEQYF. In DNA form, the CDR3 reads TGTGCCAGTAGGAGGGCAGACAGCTACGAGCAGTACTTC.